This T cell receptor beta chain was found in a study of blood T cell repertoires in COVID-19. The protocol was immunoSEQ multiplex PCR, while the TCRdb copy is restricted to in-frame clones and leaves out a portion. The sample consists of approximately 310,000 clones, around 85% of them appearing once. CDR1 KGHSH and CDR2 LQKENI come from the germline V gene. V gave up 0 bases and J gave up 2 bases, with 7 bases separating them. CDR3 size: 14 residues. Recruits, aged roughly 18 to 95 years, lived in 25 or so US areas. Material for sequencing was PBMCs or T cells enriched from blood (not recorded which). V usage is TRBV18 and J usage is TRBJ1-2; D is unclear. The receptor was derived from a woman younger than 45 who had been exposed to COVID-19. The CDR3 DNA reads TGTGCCAGCTCACCACCCACTCTGAACTATGGCTACACCTTC. Translated: CASSPPTLNYGYTF.